This paragraph covers one TCR beta chain sequence. Time point in this sample: 2015-2016 season, 7 days after influenza vaccination. Excluded were substance abuse, HIV/AIDS, active cancer, immunomodulatory drugs and active illness. The data are from a study of follicular helper T cells after annual influenza vaccination. V dropped 0 bases and J dropped 9 bases, with 22 bases sitting between them. The CDR3 spans 18 residues. Germline lookup yields CDR1 SGHRS and CDR2 YFSETQ. Clones were sequenced by immunoSEQ multiplex PCR, and TCRdb holds only the in-frame ones, with some missing. The repertoire includes some 6,700 clones, about 85% of them detected once, and roughly 0.61% sits in the top ten.

The clonotype was recovered from an adult who received the influenza vaccine. J is TRBJ1-6 and V is TRBV5-1, with D possibly being TRBD1 (5 bases). Material: CXCR5- memory CD4+ T cells sorted from blood, obtained 7 days after influenza vaccination. This chain's CDR3 is CASSLATGGTLGSSPLHF. The CDR3 DNA reads as TGCGCCAGCAGCTTGGCGACGGGGGGGACTCTCGGGAGTTCACCCCTCCACTTT.